The clone carrying this T cell receptor (beta chain) was seen only a few times. Its antigen is unidentified. Germline V CDR1 and CDR2: DFQATT, SNEGSKA (reference sequence). The CDR3 is 15 residues long. V lost 6 bases to trimming and J lost 0 bases, with 16 bases between them. These data belong to a study of CD8 T cells in ankylosing spondylitis. The study, taken as a whole, reports: As reported, disease-linked clones showed significant enrichment in matched ankylosing spondylitis synovial fluid. The authors found the disease-linked clones to be CD8+ and relatively rare in peripheral blood.

The TCR beta libraries were generated through quantitative 5'-RACE incorporating molecular barcodes. TCRdb itself ran the 5' RACE reads through MiXCR, one entry per CDR3 protein. The sample carries just over 350,000 distinct CDR3 sequences, approximately 22% recorded once. This sequence joins TRBV20-1 and TRBJ2-3; TRBD2 is a possible D gene (7 bases). The sample consisted of blood, either unsorted or a sorted T cell fraction (not recorded which). The TCR comes from a male donor with ankylosing spondylitis or in good health (not recorded which). Written as DNA, the CDR3 is TGCAGTGCCCTCCCCCGGGGGGCTAGCACAGATACGCAGTATTTT. Its translation is CSALPRGASTDTQYF.